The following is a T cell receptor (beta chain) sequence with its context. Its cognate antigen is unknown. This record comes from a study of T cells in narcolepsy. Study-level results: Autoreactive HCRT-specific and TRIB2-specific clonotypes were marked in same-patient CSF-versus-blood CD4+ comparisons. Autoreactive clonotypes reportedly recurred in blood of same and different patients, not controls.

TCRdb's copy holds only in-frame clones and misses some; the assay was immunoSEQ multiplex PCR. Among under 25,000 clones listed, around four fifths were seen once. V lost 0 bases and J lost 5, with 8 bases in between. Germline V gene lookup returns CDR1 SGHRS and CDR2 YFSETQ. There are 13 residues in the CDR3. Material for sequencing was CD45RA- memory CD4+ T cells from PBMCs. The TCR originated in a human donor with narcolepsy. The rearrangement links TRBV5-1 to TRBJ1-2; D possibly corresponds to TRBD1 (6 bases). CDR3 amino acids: CASSLEGGYGYTF. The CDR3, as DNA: TGCGCCAGCAGCTTGGAAGGGGGGTATGGCTACACCTTC.